Listed below are T cell receptor beta chains from one sample, sequenced in a study of OX40 agonist ivuxolimab in advanced cancers. Assay: immunoSEQ multiplex PCR; the TCRdb copy retains only in-frame clones and omits some. The repertoire holds 90,000 to 100,000 clones, with roughly nine tenths as singletons. The sample here was CD4+ or CD8+ T cells sorted from blood, taken in a trial of the OX40 agonist ivuxolimab. These receptors all come from an adult with an advanced solid tumor such as melanoma, head and neck, liver or kidney cancer. CDR3s include the opening cysteine and the closing phenylalanine or tryptophan. Each record gives: D gene, V gene, CDR3 protein. D genes are given only for firm matches.

>.|TRBV28
CASSWNREGYGYTF
>.|TRBV15
CATSRDLEGNEQFF
>TRBD1|TRBV29-1
CICKTGNEQYF
>TRBD1|TRBV29-1
CSVRPGQDSYEQYF
>TRBD2|TRBV2
CASRGTSSGTQYF
>TRBD1|TRBV27
CAGPRGQPYEQYF
>TRBD2|TRBV9
CASSSGLAGVNTGELFF
>.|TRBV7-7
CASSIDRGNEQFF
>.|TRBV19
CASSIGRGKGVNTEAFF
>.|TRBV5-5
CASSSGVNTEAFF
>.|TRBV18
CASSIRDRTQETQYF
>.|TRBV30
CAWGTLYRNYGYTF
>.|TRBV2
CASSVGGITADTQYF
>TRBD1|TRBV7-3
CASSTLDRVDYGYTF
>.|TRBV7-3
CASSSQGHTEAFF
>.|TRBV4-1
CASSQVRTYEQYF
>TRBD1|TRBV28
CASSFGTGVSMNTEAFF
>TRBD1|TRBV19
CASGDSSYEQYF
>TRBD1|TRBV4-1
CASSQEVTGDQPQHF
>.|TRBV19
CASSLFGGELNYGYTF